The 10 T cell receptor beta chains presented below share a single source sample, sequenced in a study of Graves' ophthalmopathy and Graves' hyperthyroidism listed by TCRdb under 2018. The listed sequencing device is Illumina HiSeq 2000. For repertoire sequencing, TCR beta CDR3 regions were amplified from RNA transcripts. The first round was an RT-PCR using HTBI primers with the Qiagen OneStep RT-PCR kit, and this first round was followed by a second-round multiplex PCR, then size selection and purification. TCRdb cleaned the public reads at Q25 with fastp, built clones with MiXCR and kept in-frame beta chains. Each entry is one CDR3 protein sequence, shown with its most common DNA and genes. This sample lists hundreds of thousands of distinct CDR3 sequences; 22% were detected once. The ten most abundant clones make up more than 5.5% of the sample. The sequenced sample consisted of peripheral blood. These receptors all stem from a woman aged 18-35 years with stable Graves' hyperthyroidism. Some clones in this sample may be carry-over from other donors' samples. Donor details come from another sample of the same person, matched by shared clones.

This clonotype was seen at least ten times. V is TRBV6-5 and J is TRBJ1-1, with a tentative D call TRBD1 (5 bases). Trimming stripped 6 bases from V and 0 bases from J, with 11 bases between. This CDR3 spans 14 amino acids. Germline CDR1 reads MNHEY; CDR2 reads SVGAGI. The CDR3 loop reads CASSYGTVNTEAFF. CDR3 nucleotide sequence: TGTGCCAGCAGCTATGGGACGGTGAACACTGAAGCTTTCTTT.

Remarks on this clonotype: A read error may explain this, as a much larger clone is one base away. J is TRBJ1-6 and V is TRBV4-2, with TRBD1 as a possible D gene (5 bases). The CDR3 is made up of 17 amino acids. Germline CDR1 is LGHNA and CDR2 is YNFKEQ. The CDR3 region is CVSSQDSWGRYNSPLHF. The CDR3 region has the DNA TGTGTCAGCAGCCAAGATAGCTGGGGACGTTATAATTCACCCCTCCACTTT.

This clonotype appeared many times. The genes are TRBV5-1 and TRBJ1-1; D is possibly TRBD1 (5 bases). Germline assignment: CDR1 SGHRS and CDR2 YFSETQ. The CDR3 has 15 residues. V was pared by 0 bases and J by 4 bases, with 13 bases between. CDR3 DNA: TGCGCCAGCAGCTTGGCCCAAACGGGGGGCACTGAAGCTTTCTTT. This translates into CASSLAQTGGTEAFF.

This clonotype was detected a few times. DNA of the CDR3: TGTGCCGGACCCCTACTTGGGGAAAGCAAAAACATTCAGTACTTC. Its protein product is CAGPLLGESKNIQYF. The chain carries TRBV27 and TRBJ2-4; D not certain. With 11 bases removed from V and 3 bases from J, the gap between germline ends came to 20 bases. CDR3 size: 15 residues. Per germline, CDR1 MNHEY and CDR2 SMNVEV (reference sequence).

V and J are TRBV12-3 or TRBV12-4 and TRBJ2-5; 7 bases are a match to TRBD1. Losses at the gene ends were 2 bases for V and 2 bases for J; bases not matched to a gene: 5. The CDR3 sequence is 15 residues long. The CDR3 loop reads CASSLLGGPQETQYF. CDR3 coding DNA: TGTGCCAGCAGTTTATTAGGGGGCCCACAAGAGACCCAGTACTTC.

This clonotype was picked up a small number of times. This CDR3 is CASSQGGTQGTQYF. The DNA for the CDR3 is TGTGCCAGCAGCCAGGGCGGTACTCAGGGGACCCAGTACTTC. The genes are TRBV3-1 and TRBJ2-5; D is perhaps TRBD1 (5 bases). V was cut by 3 bases and J by 7 bases, with 15 bases left in between. Germline-derived CDR1 and CDR2 are LGHDT and YNNKEL (reference sequence). CDR3 length equals 14 residues.

This clonotype was observed a few times. The gene calls are TRBV29-1 and TRBJ1-2, with D possibly matching TRBD1 (5 bases). Trimming left V 1 base short and J 4 bases short, with 10 bases between. The CDR3 is 13 residues long. In germline, CDR1 is SQVTM, CDR2 ANQGSEA. The DNA for the CDR3 is TGCAGCGTTGAAGGGACACCCCGCTATGGCTACACCTTC. Its translation: CSVEGTPRYGYTF.

This clonotype was found many times. V usage is TRBV6-5 and J usage is TRBJ2-7; 10 bases map to TRBD1. This CDR3 is 16 amino acids long. Germline lookup yields CDR1 MNHEY and CDR2 SVGAGI. Trimming removed 2 bases from V and 3 bases from J; junction bases left unmatched: 7. In DNA form, the CDR3 reads TGTGCCAGCAGTTACACTTCGGGACAGGGGCACTACGAGCAGTACTTC. It specifies CASSYTSGQGHYEQYF.

This clonotype was recorded many times. The chain recombines TRBV12-3 or TRBV12-4 with TRBJ2-7; D is perhaps TRBD1 or TRBD2 (5 bases each). The CDR3 loop spans 14 amino acids. V was shortened by 4 bases and J by 3 bases, with 13 bases between the two germline ends. CDR3 protein: CASSSTGTLYEQYF. CDR3 bases: TGTGCCAGCAGTTCCACCGGGACGCTCTACGAGCAGTACTTC.

The sample holds a few counts of this clonotype. A read error is likely, as this CDR3 ends without the conserved phenylalanine or tryptophan. V is TRBV20-1 and J is TRBJ1-5, with D possibly being TRBD1 (5 bases). Looked up from germline, CDR1 is DFQATT and CDR2 is SNEGSKA (reference sequence). The CDR3 has 15 amino acids. Trimming removed 0 bases at V and 5 bases at J, with 14 bases between. CDR3 loop: CSARDTGGVYQPQHV. CDR3 in DNA: TGCAGTGCTAGAGATACGGGGGGGGTTTATCAGCCCCAGCATGTT.